This TCR beta chain was identified in a study of radiotherapy plus CTLA-4 blockade in lung cancer. Background on the study: 15% to 20% of enrolled patients responded objectively, and about 31% had disease control.

Whole-study findings and limits: After treatment with radiotherapy plus ipilimumab, TCR clones that came from the tumor expanded in blood.

Data came from immunoSEQ multiplex PCR; TCRdb stores just in-frame clones and leaves some out. Found here are 75,000 to 80,000 clones, 85% to 90% of them singletons; the top ten hold around 1%. Remarks on this clone: No antigen is known for it.

Receiving focal radiation plus CTLA-4 blockade with ipilimumab were patients who had chemo-refractory metastatic non-small-cell lung cancer. The V gene end was trimmed by 5 bases and the J gene end by 5 bases; junction bases not matched to a gene: 10. In germline, CDR1 is KGHSH, CDR2 LQKENI. This CDR3 comprises 15 residues. The chain has TRBV18 and TRBJ2-7, with 9 nucleotides matching TRBD1. The sample here was peripheral blood, taken from a patient treated with radiotherapy plus ipilimumab. This receptor was taken from a human donor with non-small cell lung cancer who had stable disease on radiotherapy plus ipilimumab. The CDR3 DNA reads as TGTGCCAGCTCATTGCTTAGGACAGGGGACGACGAGCAGTACTTC. This codes for CASSLLRTGDDEQYF. The full variable domain, in which reference TRBV18 and TRBJ2-7 provide the parts outside the CDR3, is NAGVMQNPRHLVRRRGQEARLRCSPMKGHSHVYWYRQLPEEGLKFMVYLQKENIIDESGMPKERFSAEFPKEGPSILRIQQVVRGDSAAYFCASSLLRTGDDEQYFGPGTRLTVT.